This is a list of T cell receptor beta chains from one sample in a study of cytomegalovirus exposure and HLA in healthy donors. The method was immunoSEQ multiplex PCR; TCRdb's version includes in-frame clones alone and lacks a portion of them. Of approximately 130,000 clones detected, more than 65% appear once; the ten largest clones hold about 1.8%. Sequenced material: PBMCs. These TCRs come from a man younger than 35 in good health and CMV-seronegative. The conserved cysteine and the conserved F or W are not part of the CDR3 here. The order of the fields is V gene, clone size, J gene, CDR3 protein. The size entry is marked missing in some rows and otherwise reads once, few, many or a size class.

>TRBV27|.|TRBJ2-6
ASSLIPRGLGGANVLT
>TRBV5-1|.|TRBJ2-5
ASSGGLAGGQETQY
>TRBV6-5|.|TRBJ1-1
ASSPSTRNTEAF
>TRBV27|.|TRBJ1-2
ASSSTGSDYGYT
>TRBV6-4|.|TRBJ2-1
ASSDSLRGGNNEQF
>TRBV15|.|TRBJ1-5
ATSRRLGTGVNQPQH
>TRBV5-1|.|TRBJ1-1
ASSLALNAEGGTEAF
>TRBV27|once|TRBJ1-4
ASSALPRGETNEKLF
>TRBV12-5|.|TRBJ1-5
ASGLALGTGDLPPQH
>TRBV4-2|.|TRBJ2-3
ASSHFGTGDFTDTQY
>TRBV6-5|.|TRBJ1-5
ASSTISGAGQPQH
>TRBV7-9|.|TRBJ1-1
SSSFGGEAF
>TRBV7-2|.|TRBJ1-5
ASSGQGSQPQH
>TRBV27|.|TRBJ1-5
ASSLVPPSGSINQPQH
>TRBV10-2|.|TRBJ1-2
ASSGTERNYGYT
>TRBV6-5|.|TRBJ1-1
ASSTWGGRGTEAF
>TRBV4-2|few|TRBJ2-7
ASSLRGNEQY
>TRBV11-3|.|TRBJ2-7
ASSLARGIRSYEQY
>TRBV6-1|.|TRBJ1-5
ASIPTGSGNQPQH
>TRBV7-2|.|TRBJ2-7
ASSLSPSPVNYEQY
>TRBV9|.|TRBJ2-7
ASSPRTGFHEQY
>TRBV7-8|.|TRBJ2-6
ASSGTGVSGANVLT
>TRBV9|once|TRBJ2-1
ASSANLWASGGYNEQF
>TRBV19|.|TRBJ1-5
ASSARDRAGRSNQPQH
>TRBV5-3|.|TRBJ2-2
ARGVVGAGSTGELF
>TRBV4-2|.|TRBJ1-2
ASSQDQTGEDGYT
>TRBV6-5|once|TRBJ1-1
ASTTGPENTEAF
>TRBV18|.|TRBJ1-1
ASSPWTGGENTEAF
>TRBV7-2|few|TRBJ2-5
ASSLDRGGETQY